Below, 3 T cell receptor beta chains from the same sample are listed, as sequenced in a study of blood T cell repertoires in COVID-19. Libraries were prepared by immunoSEQ multiplex PCR; TCRdb keeps only in-frame clonotypes and omits some of them. This table has around 220,000 clones, 65% to 85% appearing once. Sample: peripheral blood. Receptors were obtained from a woman in her thirties or forties with active or convalescent COVID-19.

The CDR3 loop reads CAWSVLTNTEAFF. CDR3 sequence (DNA): TGTGCCTGGAGTGTACTAACCAACACTGAAGCTTTCTTT. The chain links TRBV30 to TRBJ1-1; D is uncertain. The CDR3 loop spans 13 amino acids. V was cut by 0 bases and J by 2 bases, with 7 bases left in between. Germline CDR1 is GTSNPN and CDR2 is SVGIG (reference sequence).

This clone was recorded only once. The J gene is TRBJ1-1, the V gene TRBV6-5; TRBD1 aligns across 9 bases. V shed 4 bases, J shed 9 bases, and the junction held 6 bases outside the gene matches. Germline V lookup: CDR1 MNHEY, CDR2 SVGAGI. This CDR3 is built from 13 residues. CDR3 coding DNA: TGTGCCAGCAGTTGGGGACAGGGAAGTCAAGCTTTCTTT. Its protein is CASSWGQGSQAFF.

This sequence joins TRBV7-2 and TRBJ2-7; possible D gene TRBD2, 5 bases. V was cut by 3 bases and J by 1 base, with 10 bases left in between. Germline V gives CDR1 SGHTA, CDR2 FQGNSA. The CDR3 contains 14 residues. The CDR3 spells CASSFRGGSYEQYF. Here the CDR3 DNA reads TGTGCCAGCAGCTTCCGCGGAGGTTCCTACGAGCAGTACTTC.